These T cell receptor beta chains were read from a single sample in a study of T cell repertoires in cytomegalovirus infection. TCRdb ran MiXCR on the reads and lists one entry per CDR3 protein. Of some 100,000 distinct CDR3 sequences listed, more than 20% are singletons. Sequencing used CD8+ T cells from PBMCs. These receptors were collected from a human donor in good health (CMV status not recorded). Some clones in this sample may be carry-over from other donors' samples. The CDR3 runs from the conserved cysteine through the conserved F or W. Fields, in order: clone size, D gene, V gene, J gene, CDR3 protein, CDR3 DNA. D genes are given only for firm matches. Not all rows give a size; the values are once, few, many and, for expanded clones, a class.

abundance: few; d_gene: NA; v_gene: TRBV4-1; j_gene: TRBJ2-3; CDR3aa: CASSHGPPDTQYF; CDR3nt: TGCGCCAGCAGCCATGGACCTCCAGATACGCAGTATTTT
abundance: many; d_gene: NA; v_gene: TRBV7-9; j_gene: TRBJ1-2; CDR3aa: CASSLGPGYTF; CDR3nt: TGTGCCAGCAGCTTAGGGCCTGGCTACACCTTC
abundance: many; d_gene: NA; v_gene: TRBV7-2; j_gene: TRBJ1-1; CDR3aa: CASSSPLTALNTEAFF; CDR3nt: TGTGCCAGCAGCTCACCCCTGACAGCCCTAAACACTGAAGCTTTCTTT
abundance: NA; d_gene: NA; v_gene: TRBV29-1; j_gene: TRBJ2-3; CDR3aa: CSVEVLGTDTQYF; CDR3nt: TGCAGCGTTGAAGTTTTAGGCACAGATACGCAGTATTTT
abundance: NA; d_gene: NA; v_gene: TRBV29-1; j_gene: TRBJ2-7; CDR3aa: CSAILGRIDPYEQYF; CDR3nt: TGCAGCGCCATATTGGGCAGAATCGACCCCTACGAGCAGTACTTC
abundance: NA; d_gene: TRBD2; v_gene: TRBV20-1; j_gene: TRBJ2-3; CDR3aa: CSARDWGSGSTDTQYF; CDR3nt: TGCAGTGCTAGAGATTGGGGTAGCGGGAGCACAGATACGCAGTATTTT
abundance: NA; d_gene: TRBD2; v_gene: TRBV20-1; j_gene: TRBJ2-4; CDR3aa: CSAGSTSGGGALAKNIQYF; CDR3nt: TGCAGTGCTGGATCGACTAGCGGGGGAGGTGCTCTAGCCAAAAACATTCAGTACTTC
abundance: medium-sized; d_gene: TRBD2; v_gene: TRBV20-1; j_gene: TRBJ2-2; CDR3aa: CSARHGGAPGELFF; CDR3nt: TGCAGTGCTAGGCACGGGGGGGCCCCCGGGGAGCTGTTTTTT
abundance: NA; d_gene: TRBD2; v_gene: TRBV14; j_gene: TRBJ2-2; CDR3aa: CASSLGLAGGNTGELFF; CDR3nt: TGTGCCAGCAGCCTCGGACTAGCGGGAGGAAACACCGGGGAGCTGTTTTTT
abundance: NA; d_gene: NA; v_gene: TRBV6-6; j_gene: TRBJ2-7; CDR3aa: CASSYSTKYEQYF; CDR3nt: TGTGCCAGCAGTTACTCAACTAAGTACGAGCAGTACTTC
abundance: many; d_gene: NA; v_gene: TRBV7-2; j_gene: TRBJ1-1; CDR3aa: CASSLSPSLNTEAFF; CDR3nt: TGTGCCAGCAGCTTATCCCCCAGCTTGAACACTGAAGCTTTCTTT
abundance: NA; d_gene: NA; v_gene: TRBV2; j_gene: TRBJ1-2; CDR3aa: CASSETDVPYGYTF; CDR3nt: TGTGCCAGCAGTGAAACGGACGTGCCCTATGGCTACACCTTC
abundance: many; d_gene: TRBD2; v_gene: TRBV11-2; j_gene: TRBJ2-7; CDR3aa: CASSLDGTSGLEQYF; CDR3nt: TGTGCCAGCAGCTTAGACGGGACTAGCGGTTTGGAGCAGTACTTC
abundance: NA; d_gene: TRBD2; v_gene: TRBV7-9; j_gene: TRBJ2-4; CDR3aa: CASSFGTSGLAKNIQYF; CDR3nt: TGTGCCAGCAGCTTTGGGACTAGCGGGTTAGCCAAAAACATTCAGTACTTC
abundance: NA; d_gene: NA; v_gene: TRBV28; j_gene: TRBJ1-2; CDR3aa: CASSREGYGYTF; CDR3nt: TGTGCCAGCAGCAGGGAGGGATATGGCTACACCTTC
abundance: many; d_gene: NA; v_gene: TRBV7-8; j_gene: TRBJ2-1; CDR3aa: CASSLDRAYEQFF; CDR3nt: TGTGCCAGCAGCTTAGACAGGGCCTATGAGCAGTTCTTC